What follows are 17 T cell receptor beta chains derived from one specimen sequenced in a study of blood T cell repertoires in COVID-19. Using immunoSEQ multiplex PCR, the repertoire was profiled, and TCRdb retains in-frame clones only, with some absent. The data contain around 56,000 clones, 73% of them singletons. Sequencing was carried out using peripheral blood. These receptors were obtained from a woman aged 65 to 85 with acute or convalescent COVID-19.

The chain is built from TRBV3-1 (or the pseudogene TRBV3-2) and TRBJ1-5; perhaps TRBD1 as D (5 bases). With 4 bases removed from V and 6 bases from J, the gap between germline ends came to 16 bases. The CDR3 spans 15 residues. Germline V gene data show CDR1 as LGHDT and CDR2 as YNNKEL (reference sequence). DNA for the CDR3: TGTGCCAGCAGCCGCTCGAACGGGGGATCTCAGCCCCAGCATTTT. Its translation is CASSRSNGGSQPQHF.

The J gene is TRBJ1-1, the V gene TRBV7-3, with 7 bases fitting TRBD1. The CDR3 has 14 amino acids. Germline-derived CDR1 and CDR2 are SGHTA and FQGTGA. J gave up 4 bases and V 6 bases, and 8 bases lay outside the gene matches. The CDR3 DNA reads TGTGCCAGCAGGGTCGGGACAGCACCCACTGAAGCTTTCTTT. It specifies CASRVGTAPTEAFF.

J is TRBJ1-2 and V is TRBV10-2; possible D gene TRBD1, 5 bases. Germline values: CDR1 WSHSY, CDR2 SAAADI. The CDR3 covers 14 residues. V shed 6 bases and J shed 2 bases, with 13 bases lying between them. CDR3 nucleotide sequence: TGCGCCAGCAGGACACCGAAGGGGAACTATGGCTACACCTTC. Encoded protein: CASRTPKGNYGYTF.

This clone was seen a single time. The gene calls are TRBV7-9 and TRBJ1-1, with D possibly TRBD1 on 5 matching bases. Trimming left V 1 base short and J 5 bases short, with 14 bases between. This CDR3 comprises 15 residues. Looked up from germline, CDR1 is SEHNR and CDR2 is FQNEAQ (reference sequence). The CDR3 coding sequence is TGTGCCAGCAGCTTAGAAGCGGGGCGTTGGACTGAAGCTTTCTTT. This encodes CASSLEAGRWTEAFF.

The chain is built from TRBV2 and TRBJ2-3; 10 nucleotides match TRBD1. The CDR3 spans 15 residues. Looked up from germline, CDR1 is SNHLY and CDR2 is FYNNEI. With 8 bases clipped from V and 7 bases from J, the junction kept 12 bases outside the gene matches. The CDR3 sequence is CASSPWDRGSNTQYF. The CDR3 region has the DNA TGTGCCAGCTCTCCCTGGGACAGGGGATCGAATACGCAGTATTTT.

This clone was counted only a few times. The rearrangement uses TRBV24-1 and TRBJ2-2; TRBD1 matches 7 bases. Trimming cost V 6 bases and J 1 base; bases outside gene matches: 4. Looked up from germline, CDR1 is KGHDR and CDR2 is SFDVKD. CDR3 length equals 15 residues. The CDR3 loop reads CATSTRTGNTGELFF. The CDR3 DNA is TGTGCCACCAGTACCCGGACAGGGAACACCGGGGAGCTGTTTTTT.

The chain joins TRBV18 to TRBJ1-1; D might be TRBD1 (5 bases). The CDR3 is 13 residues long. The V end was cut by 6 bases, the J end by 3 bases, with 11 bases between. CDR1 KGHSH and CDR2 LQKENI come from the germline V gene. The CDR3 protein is CASSPGGDTEAFF. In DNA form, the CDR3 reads TGTGCCAGCTCTCCCGGGGGGGACACTGAAGCTTTCTTT. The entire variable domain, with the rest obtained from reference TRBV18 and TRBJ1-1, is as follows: NAGVMQNPRHLVRRRGQEARLRCSPMKGHSHVYWYRQLPEEGLKFMVYLQKENIIDESGMPKERFSAEFPKEGPSILRIQQVVRGDSAAYFCASSPGGDTEAFFGQGTRLTVV.

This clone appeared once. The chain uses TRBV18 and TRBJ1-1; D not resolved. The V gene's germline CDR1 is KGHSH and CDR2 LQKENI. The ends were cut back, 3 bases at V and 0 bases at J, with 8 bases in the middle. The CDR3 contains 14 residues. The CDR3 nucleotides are TGTGCCAGCTCACCCTCGGTAATGAACACTGAAGCTTTCTTT. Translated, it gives CASSPSVMNTEAFF.

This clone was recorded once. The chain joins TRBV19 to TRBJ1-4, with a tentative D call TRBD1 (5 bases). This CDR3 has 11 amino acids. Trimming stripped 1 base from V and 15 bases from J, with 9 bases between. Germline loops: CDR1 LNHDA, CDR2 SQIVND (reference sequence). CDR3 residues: CASSIGTWMFF. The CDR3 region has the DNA TGTGCCAGTAGTATAGGGACATGGATGTTTTTT. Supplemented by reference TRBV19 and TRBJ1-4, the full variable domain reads DGGITQSPKYLFRKEGQNVTLSCEQNLNHDAMYWYRQDPGQGLRLIYYSQIVNDFQKGDIAEGYSVSREKKESFPLTVTSAQKNPTAFYLCASSIGTWMFFGSGTQLSVL.

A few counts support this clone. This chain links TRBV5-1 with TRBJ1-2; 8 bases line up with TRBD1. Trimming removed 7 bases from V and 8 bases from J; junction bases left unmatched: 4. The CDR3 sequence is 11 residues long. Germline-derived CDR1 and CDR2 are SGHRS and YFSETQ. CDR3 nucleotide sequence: TGCGCCAGCGGGCAGGGGGCAGGCTACACCTTC. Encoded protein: CASGQGAGYTF.

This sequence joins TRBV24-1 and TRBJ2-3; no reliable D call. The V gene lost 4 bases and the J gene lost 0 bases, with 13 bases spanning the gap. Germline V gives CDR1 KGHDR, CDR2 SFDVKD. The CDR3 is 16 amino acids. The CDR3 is CATSDPTVSSTDTQYF. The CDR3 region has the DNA TGTGCCACCAGTGACCCCACAGTCTCCAGCACAGATACGCAGTATTTT.

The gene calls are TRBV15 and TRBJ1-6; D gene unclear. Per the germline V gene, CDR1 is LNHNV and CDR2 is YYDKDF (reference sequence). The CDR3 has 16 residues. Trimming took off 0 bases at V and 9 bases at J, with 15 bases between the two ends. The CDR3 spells CATSRDTGRKGSPLHF. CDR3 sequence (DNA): TGTGCCACCAGCAGAGATACGGGAAGAAAAGGTTCACCCCTCCACTTT.

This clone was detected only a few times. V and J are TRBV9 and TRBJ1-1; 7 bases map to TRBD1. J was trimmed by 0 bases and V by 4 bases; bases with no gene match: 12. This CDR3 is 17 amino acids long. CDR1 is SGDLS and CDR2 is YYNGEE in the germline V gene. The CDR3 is CASSPQSGRGLNTEAFF. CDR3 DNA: TGTGCCAGCAGCCCTCAATCTGGTAGGGGGCTGAACACTGAAGCTTTCTTT. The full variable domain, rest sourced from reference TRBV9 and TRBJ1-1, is DSGVTQTPKHLITATGQRVTLRCSPRSGDLSVYWYQQSLDQGLQFLIQYYNGEERAKGNILERFSAQQFPDLHSELNLSSLELGDSALYFCASSPQSGRGLNTEAFFGQGTRLTVV.

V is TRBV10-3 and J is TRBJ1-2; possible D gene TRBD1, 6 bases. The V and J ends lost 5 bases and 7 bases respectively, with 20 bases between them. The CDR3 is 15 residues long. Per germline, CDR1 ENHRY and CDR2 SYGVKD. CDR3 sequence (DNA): TGTGCCATCAGTTTCCGGGACAAGGAGAGTAGTGGCTACACCTTC. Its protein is CAISFRDKESSGYTF.

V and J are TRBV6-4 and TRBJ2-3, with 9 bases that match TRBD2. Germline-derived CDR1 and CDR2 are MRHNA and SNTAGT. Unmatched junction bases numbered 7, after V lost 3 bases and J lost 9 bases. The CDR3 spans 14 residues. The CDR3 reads CASSEASGVGTQYF. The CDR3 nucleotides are TGTGCCAGCAGTGAGGCTAGCGGGGTTGGAACGCAGTATTTT.

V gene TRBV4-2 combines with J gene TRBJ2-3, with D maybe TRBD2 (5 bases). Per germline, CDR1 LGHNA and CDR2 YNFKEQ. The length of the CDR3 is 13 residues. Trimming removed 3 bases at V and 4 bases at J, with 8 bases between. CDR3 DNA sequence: TGTGCCAGCAGCCAGTTGAGGGCAGATACGCAGTATTTT. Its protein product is CASSQLRADTQYF.

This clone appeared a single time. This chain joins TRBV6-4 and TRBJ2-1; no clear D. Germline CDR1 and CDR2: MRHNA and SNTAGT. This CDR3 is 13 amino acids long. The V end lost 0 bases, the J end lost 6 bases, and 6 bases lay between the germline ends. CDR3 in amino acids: CASSDSASNEQFF. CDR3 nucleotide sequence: TGTGCCAGCAGTGACTCAGCTTCCAATGAGCAGTTCTTC.